This passage covers 2 T cell receptor beta chains from one sample sequenced in a study of cytomegalovirus exposure and HLA in healthy donors. With 60 Vbeta and 13 Jbeta primers, the PCR was carried out. Data came from immunoSEQ multiplex PCR; TCRdb stores just in-frame clones and leaves some out. The table shows some 180,000 clones, with about four fifths occurring only once. The sample comprised PBMCs. These receptor sequences come from a man in his forties in good health and CMV-seropositive.

This clone was counted a few times. The rearrangement uses TRBV7-9 and TRBJ1-2; a possible D gene is TRBD1 (6 bases). Germline values: CDR1 SEHNR, CDR2 FQNEAQ (reference sequence). CDR3 size: 15 residues. Deletions cut 4 bases from V and 4 bases from J, with 16 bases between. The CDR3 nucleotides read TGTGCCAGCAGCTCCCGGACAGAACTGACCTATGGCTACACCTTC. Protein: CASSSRTELTYGYTF.

This sequence joins TRBV10-3 and TRBJ2-1; D gene unclear. The CDR3 sequence is 12 residues long. Germline V gives CDR1 ENHRY, CDR2 SYGVKD. V was pared by 4 bases and J by 9 bases, with 10 bases between. CDR3 in amino acids: CAISATVGEQFF. For the CDR3, the DNA is TGTGCCATCAGTGCTACAGTGGGTGAGCAGTTCTTC.